This T cell receptor beta chain was obtained from a study of human T cells and chemical hapten exposure. Study background: How much TCR each sample yielded varied, mostly because pooled library volumes differed slightly.

Documented time point: pre-sensitization, week 0. Treatment specified: therapeutic diphenylcyclopropenone sensitization with weekly scalp DPC. Non-pregnant alopecia patients aged 18 to 70, suitable for DPC therapy. The sample holds many counts of this clonotype. Each CDR3 protein gets one entry after TCRdb re-called the RACE reads with MiXCR. The table lists about 42,000 distinct CDR3 sequences, around 12% of them singletons, with roughly 6.1% in the top ten. Sequences were derived from whole blood, sampled in connection with sensitization to the hapten diphenylcyclopropenone (DPC). The TCR was taken from a woman in her 30s with alopecia areata. Some clones in this sample may be carry-over from other donors' samples.

The CDR3: CASSPGHEGDQPQHF. DNA for the CDR3: TGCGCCAGCAGCCCTGGACACGAAGGGGATCAGCCCCAGCATTTT. The chain has TRBV5-1 and TRBJ1-5, with TRBD1 as a possible D gene (5 bases). V lost 4 bases and J 5 bases, leaving 16 bases between the germline ends. CDR3 length: 15 amino acids. In germline, CDR1 is SGHRS, CDR2 YFSETQ.